These 15 T cell receptor beta chains originate from one sample sequenced in a study of cytomegalovirus exposure and HLA in healthy donors. The primer mix had 60 Vbeta and 13 Jbeta primers. Clones were read by immunoSEQ multiplex PCR, and TCRdb kept only the in-frame ones, dropping some. The profile shows around 200,000 clones, about 74% of them singletons. Sequenced sample: PBMCs. All receptors come from a middle-aged man in good health and CMV-seronegative.

This chain links TRBV18 with TRBJ2-3, with TRBD2 matching 10 bases. Losses at the gene ends were 5 bases for V and 1 base for J; bases not matched to a gene: 3. Germline assignment: CDR1 KGHSH and CDR2 LQKENI. The CDR3 is 15 residues long. CDR3 DNA sequence: TGTGCCAGCTCAGAAGGACTAGCGGGCACAGATACGCAGTATTTT. It is translated as CASSEGLAGTDTQYF.

The chain joins TRBV27 to TRBJ2-2; D unclear. From germline, CDR1 is MNHEY and CDR2 SMNVEV (reference sequence). Trimming took off 2 bases at V and 5 bases at J, with 12 bases between the two ends. The CDR3 runs 15 residues. DNA of the CDR3: TGTGCCAGCAGTTTAGAATCGGTCGGGACCGGGGAGCTGTTTTTT. Its protein product is CASSLESVGTGELFF.

Worth noting for this clone: At the DNA level, this CDR3 is encoded by other sequences in the same sample as well. CDR3 residues: CASRSLEGDTEAFF. The CDR3 bases are TGTGCCAGCAGGTCCCTCGAGGGCGACACTGAAGCTTTCTTT. The gene calls are TRBV6-6 and TRBJ1-1, with D unclear. The germline CDR1 and CDR2 sequences are MNHNY and SVGAGI (reference sequence). The CDR3 runs 14 residues. The V end lost 6 bases, the J end lost 3 bases, and 14 bases lay between the germline ends.

The CDR3, as DNA: TGTGCCAGCAGCTCCGATAGGGGAAAGCACGAGCAGTACTTC. It yields the protein CASSSDRGKHEQYF. The rearrangement uses TRBV7-2 and TRBJ2-7; tentative D call: TRBD1 (5 bases). V was shortened by 4 bases and J by 5 bases, with 15 bases between the two germline ends. This CDR3 contains 14 residues. Germline CDR1 is SGHTA and CDR2 is FQGNSA.

The J gene is TRBJ2-7, the V gene TRBV28, with a weak D call TRBD2 (5 bases). The CDR3 runs 17 residues. The germline V and J ends were trimmed by 7 bases and 1 base, with 23 bases remaining between them. Per germline, CDR1 MDHEN and CDR2 SYDVKM. The CDR3 reads CASNRAPKTGLSYEQYF. The CDR3 DNA follows: TGTGCCAGCAATCGGGCCCCGAAAACGGGGTTATCCTACGAGCAGTACTTC.

The rearrangement links TRBV7-3 to TRBJ2-6; D possibly corresponds to TRBD2 (6 bases). Trimming cost V 2 bases and J 2 bases, with 13 bases left between them. CDR1 and CDR2 from the germline V gene are SGHTA and FQGTGA. The CDR3 contains 17 residues. The chain's CDR3 is CASSLPGRRAGANVLTF. The CDR3 DNA reads TGTGCCAGCAGCTTACCGGGGAGGAGGGCTGGGGCCAACGTCCTGACTTTC.

CDR3 sequence: CASRWEQGPNTEAFF. CDR3 nucleotides: TGTGCCAGCAGGTGGGAACAGGGACCGAACACTGAAGCTTTCTTT. The V gene is TRBV2, the J gene TRBJ1-1; tentative D call: TRBD1 (6 bases). V was pared by 6 bases and J by 1 base, with 15 bases between. This CDR3 has 15 amino acids. The V gene's germline CDR1 is SNHLY and CDR2 FYNNEI.

The chain employs TRBV19 and TRBJ2-1; D is unresolved. Germline values: CDR1 LNHDA, CDR2 SQIVND (reference sequence). Trimming left V 1 base short and J 0 bases short, with 7 bases between. The CDR3 extends over 15 amino acids. The CDR3 nucleotides are TGTGCCAGTAGTATAGTACCCGGCTCCTACAATGAGCAGTTCTTC. Encoded protein: CASSIVPGSYNEQFF. The whole variable domain, remainder taken from reference TRBV19 and TRBJ2-1, is DGGITQSPKYLFRKEGQNVTLSCEQNLNHDAMYWYRQDPGQGLRLIYYSQIVNDFQKGDIAEGYSVSREKKESFPLTVTSAQKNPTAFYLCASSIVPGSYNEQFFGPGTRLTVL.

The chain recombines TRBV13 with TRBJ2-7; TRBD2 agrees at 9 bases. CDR1 and CDR2 from the germline V gene are PRHDT and FYEKMQ (reference sequence). The CDR3 spans 15 residues. V was clipped by 1 base and J by 7 bases; unmatched bases: 8. Written as DNA, the CDR3 is TGTGCCAGCAGCTTAGAAGGCGGGGGGGCGTGGGAGCAGTACTTC. Its protein product is CASSLEGGGAWEQYF.

The chain is built from TRBV7-3 and TRBJ1-2, with 7 nucleotides matching TRBD1. The ends lost 4 bases at V and 4 bases at J; junction bases unmatched: 9. CDR3 length: 15 residues. Germline values: CDR1 SGHTA, CDR2 FQGTGA. For the CDR3, the DNA is TGTGCCAGCAGCTCACAGGGGCGGTTCGGCTATGGCTACACCTTC. Translating gives CASSSQGRFGYGYTF.

CDR3 nucleotide sequence: TGTGCCAGTAGTCCGCTGACAGGGCTTGGCAATGAGCAGTTCTTC. This gives the protein CASSPLTGLGNEQFF. The chain recombines TRBV19 with TRBJ2-1, with TRBD1 identical over 7 bases. This CDR3 is 15 amino acids long. Germline lookup yields CDR1 LNHDA and CDR2 SQIVND (reference sequence). The ends lost 5 bases at V and 6 bases at J; junction bases unmatched: 10.

This clone was observed a handful of times. The chain combines TRBV4-3 with TRBJ1-6; D gene uncertain. Germline loops: CDR1 LGHNA, CDR2 YSLEER. V was pared by 4 bases and J by 2 bases, with 15 bases between. This CDR3 has 17 amino acids. The CDR3 DNA reads TGCGCCAGCAGCCGTGAGGCTCGAAGAGCCTATAATTCACCCCTCCACTTT. Translated: CASSREARRAYNSPLHF.

The chain recombines TRBV30 with TRBJ2-7, with 7 bases lining up with TRBD2. CDR1 GTSNPN and CDR2 SVGIG come from the germline V gene (reference sequence). J gave up 9 bases and V 1 base, and 18 bases lay outside the gene matches. The CDR3 covers 16 residues. The CDR3 region is CAWSAGLWGLGRVQYF. CDR3 bases: TGTGCCTGGAGTGCGGGGCTATGGGGATTGGGGAGGGTGCAGTACTTC.

The rearrangement uses TRBV11-1 and TRBJ2-5; the match to TRBD2 covers 10 bases. V was clipped by 2 bases and J by 5 bases; unmatched bases: 14. Germline V gene lookup returns CDR1 SGHAT and CDR2 FQDESV (reference sequence). The CDR3 contains 18 residues. This CDR3 is CASSLLWEREGRRETQYF. In nucleotides, the CDR3 is TGTGCCAGCAGCTTACTGTGGGAGCGGGAGGGCCGAAGGGAGACCCAGTACTTC.

The V gene is TRBV7-9, the J gene TRBJ2-3; D is possibly TRBD1 (5 bases). CDR3 length equals 14 residues. V shed 4 bases and J shed 6 bases, with 14 bases lying between them. Looked up from germline, CDR1 is SEHNR and CDR2 is FQNEAQ (reference sequence). For the CDR3, the DNA is TGTGCCAGCAGCTCCAGGGTCATCAGTGATACGCAGTATTTT. This encodes CASSSRVISDTQYF.